This T cell receptor (beta chain) emerged from a study of lymphopenia after photon versus proton radiotherapy. Using immunoSEQ multiplex PCR, the repertoire was profiled, and TCRdb retains in-frame clones only, with some absent. Among 150,000 to 200,000 clones listed, approximately 86% were seen once. The CDR3 is 18 residues long. V was pared by 1 base and J by 0 bases, with 14 bases between. Germline-derived CDR1 and CDR2 are SGHDT and YYEEEE. The receptor comes from a man between 45 and 60 years old with gastric cancer. The chain has TRBV5-6 and TRBJ2-6, with D perhaps matching TRBD1 (5 bases). The sequencing here drew on peripheral blood, taken from a patient treated with photon-based radiotherapy. The CDR3 DNA reads TGTGCCAGCAGCTTGTTAGGCAGGGTGGTCTCTGGGGCCAACGTCCTGACTTTC. Its translation: CASSLLGRVVSGANVLTF.